The 16 T cell receptor beta chains presented below share a single source sample, sequenced in a study of blood T cell repertoires in COVID-19. Some clones are missing from TCRdb's copy, which holds only in-frame ones; the method was immunoSEQ multiplex PCR. Of about 68,000 clones listed, about 82% are singletons. The specimen sequenced was peripheral blood. The receptors were gathered from a man in his forties or fifties with acute or convalescent COVID-19.

The chain uses TRBV10-3 and TRBJ2-4; 9 bases fit TRBD2. With V trimmed by 3 bases and J by 2 bases, 8 bases remained unmatched. From germline, CDR1 is ENHRY and CDR2 SYGVKD. This CDR3 has 17 residues. CDR3: CAISDAGGPSTKNIQYF. In nucleotides, the CDR3 is TGTGCCATCAGTGATGCGGGGGGGCCATCAACCAAAAACATTCAGTACTTC.

J is TRBJ2-3 and V is TRBV23-1; 8 bases are a match to TRBD1. TRBV23-1 is treated as an ORF (open reading frame) with a function not yet certain. The trim removed 3 bases at V and 4 bases at J, leaving 9 bases unmatched. The CDR3 loop spans 16 amino acids. CDR3 bases: TGCGCCAGCAGTCAGTCAAAGGACAGGGTTTCAGATACGCAGTATTTT. Translating gives CASSQSKDRVSDTQYF.

The genes are TRBV29-1 and TRBJ2-3; 8 positions match TRBD2. The CDR3 contains 15 residues. The ends lost 0 bases at V and 4 bases at J; junction bases unmatched: 6. Germline CDR1 is SQVTM and CDR2 is ANQGSEA. The CDR3 bases are TGCAGCGTTGAAGATCAGGGACTAGGGTCAGATACGCAGTATTTT. Its translation is CSVEDQGLGSDTQYF.

This chain uses TRBV6-5 with TRBJ2-5; possible D gene TRBD2, 5 bases. The CDR3 is made up of 14 amino acids. Trimming removed 6 bases at V and 1 base at J, with 12 bases between. Germline loops: CDR1 MNHEY, CDR2 SVGAGI. CDR3 coding DNA: TGTGCCAGCAGGCCCCGGGGTATCCAAGAGACCCAGTACTTC. Residues: CASRPRGIQETQYF.

The chain has TRBV5-4 and TRBJ1-2; D is unresolved. The V end lost 0 bases, the J end lost 4 bases, and 4 bases lay between the germline ends. This CDR3 contains 12 residues. Germline loops: CDR1 SGHNT, CDR2 YYREEE (reference sequence). CDR3: CASSLDGYGYTF. In DNA form, the CDR3 reads TGTGCCAGCAGCTTGGACGGCTATGGCTACACCTTC.

This chain connects TRBV27 to TRBJ2-1; 12 bases line up with TRBD1. V gave up 6 bases and J gave up 6 bases; unmatched junction bases: 6. Germline V gene sequence: CDR1 MNHEY, CDR2 SMNVEV (reference sequence). The CDR3 is made up of 15 amino acids. The CDR3 reads CASSSGTGGGNEQFF. CDR3 in DNA: TGTGCCAGCAGCTCCGGGACAGGGGGCGGCAATGAGCAGTTCTTC.

CDR3 nucleotides: TGTGCCAGTAACCCTAAGGGGCAGGGGAACTATGGCTACACCTTC. Protein sequence: CASNPKGQGNYGYTF. The genes are TRBV19 and TRBJ1-2; tentatively, D is TRBD1 (6 bases). The V end was cut by 7 bases, the J end by 2 bases, with 17 bases between. In germline, CDR1 is LNHDA, CDR2 SQIVND (reference sequence). This CDR3 contains 15 residues.

The V and J genes are TRBV5-8 and TRBJ2-1; 8 bases align to TRBD2. Germline V gives CDR1 SGHTS, CDR2 YDEGEE. This CDR3 has 15 residues. With 4 bases clipped from V and 6 bases from J, the junction kept 9 bases outside the gene matches. CDR3 amino acids: CASSRTSGGANEQFF. CDR3 nucleotides: TGTGCCAGCAGCAGAACTAGCGGTGGGGCCAATGAGCAGTTCTTC.

This chain uses TRBV11-2 with TRBJ1-1, with D tentatively TRBD1 (6 bases). Trimming took off 7 bases at V and 4 bases at J, with 16 bases between the two ends. This CDR3 region has 14 residues. Looked up from germline, CDR1 is SGHAT and CDR2 is FQNNGV. The CDR3: CASTEQGAATEAFF. The CDR3 DNA reads as TGTGCCAGCACCGAACAGGGTGCGGCCACTGAAGCTTTCTTT. Full variable domain (rest looked up from reference TRBV11-2 and TRBJ1-1): EAGVAQSPRYKIIEKRQSVAFWCNPISGHATLYWYQQILGQGPKLLIQFQNNGVVDDSQLPKDRFSAERLKGVDSTLKIQPAKLEDSAVYLCASTEQGAATEAFFGQGTRLTVV.

This rearrangement joins TRBV2 to TRBJ2-3, with TRBD2 identical over 9 bases. The CDR3 contains 15 residues. Germline CDR1 SNHLY, CDR2 FYNNEI. Losses at the gene ends were 5 bases for V and 5 bases for J; bases not matched to a gene: 8. The CDR3 DNA reads as TGTGCCAGCAGTCCGCTTAGCGGGGGCGGAGATACGCAGTATTTT. It translates to CASSPLSGGGDTQYF.

This chain joins TRBV5-4 and TRBJ2-5, with 8 bases identical to TRBD2. Germline CDR1 is SGHNT and CDR2 is YYREEE (reference sequence). The CDR3 totals 16 residues. The junction had 9 bases not matched to a gene; V was cut back by 0 bases and J by 5 bases. The CDR3 region has the DNA TGTGCCAGCAGCTTGGAGCTTGCGGGGGGAGACGAGACCCAGTACTTC. This codes for CASSLELAGGDETQYF.

This rearrangement joins TRBV10-3 to TRBJ2-5; 9 positions agree with TRBD1. Germline V CDR1 and CDR2: ENHRY, SYGVKD. V dropped 6 bases and J dropped 4; count of bases not matched to a gene: 18. There are 18 residues in the CDR3. The DNA of the CDR3 is TGTGCCATCAGCCACCACACTAGTAGGGACAGGGTTGCAGAGACCCAGTACTTC. Translation: CAISHHTSRDRVAETQYF.

This clone has a single count. The chain has TRBV5-1 and TRBJ2-5; 11 bases are a match to TRBD1. Looked up from germline, CDR1 is SGHRS and CDR2 is YFSETQ. The CDR3 extends over 15 amino acids. V shed 4 bases, J shed 3 bases, and the junction held 5 bases outside the gene matches. The CDR3, as DNA: TGCGCCAGCAGCCCCTGGACAGGGGGCGAAGAGACCCAGTACTTC. Its protein product is CASSPWTGGEETQYF.

This clone was seen a few times. The chain recombines TRBV18 with TRBJ1-5, with TRBD1 matching 9 bases. From germline, CDR1 is KGHSH and CDR2 LQKENI. The CDR3 spans 13 residues. The trim removed 3 bases at V and 7 bases at J, leaving 1 base unmatched. In DNA, the CDR3 is TGTGCCAGCTCACCGGGACAGGGACAGCCCCAGCATTTT. Amino acid sequence: CASSPGQGQPQHF.

This chain links TRBV18 with TRBJ1-4; TRBD1 matches 7 bases. The CDR3 totals 16 residues. V dropped 1 base and J dropped 7; count of bases not matched to a gene: 9. Per germline, CDR1 KGHSH and CDR2 LQKENI. CDR3 DNA: TGTGCCAGCTCACCACTCCGGACAGGAGGAGTTGAAAAACTGTTTTTT. This gives the protein CASSPLRTGGVEKLFF.

The chain links TRBV14 to TRBJ2-7; 7 bases are a match to TRBD1. Germline V gene lookup returns CDR1 SGHDN and CDR2 FVKESK. V shed 4 bases, J shed 6 bases, and the junction held 6 bases outside the gene matches. This CDR3 region has 13 residues. This CDR3 reads CASSPTGQGEQYF. CDR3 nucleotides: TGTGCCAGCAGCCCGACAGGGCAGGGCGAGCAGTACTTC.